The 17 T cell receptor beta chains presented below share a single source sample, sequenced in a study of post-analysis software for immune sequencing data. Regarding the study as a whole: There were roughly 5 TRBV segments more frequent in patients than controls, and TRBV5-6, TRBV5-1 and TRBV20-1 were among them.

The TCR beta cDNA libraries contained unique molecular identifiers. TCRdb used MiXCR to reprocess the PCR reads, holding one entry per CDR3 protein. The profile covers about 540,000 distinct CDR3 sequences, with 34% appearing a single time and 4.5% to 7.5% taken by the ten largest. No antigen is known for these receptors. The specimen was blood. The receptors stem from a girl under 18 with multiple sclerosis.

As for this clonotype: In this CDR3 the conserved last residue, phenylalanine or tryptophan, is missing, so a read error is likely. The rearrangement links TRBV5-1 to TRBJ2-5; D is possibly TRBD2 (5 bases). The CDR3 is made up of 12 amino acids. V lost 7 bases, J lost 1 base, and 8 bases lay in between. Germline V CDR1 and CDR2: SGHRS, YFSETQ. The CDR3 loop is CASRDSQETQYN. The CDR3 DNA follows: TGCGCCAGCCGGGATTCCCAAGAGACCCAGTACAAC.

Only a few counts were recorded for this clonotype. The chain is built from TRBV6-5 and TRBJ2-3, with D unresolved. This CDR3 comprises 13 residues. The ends were cut back, 4 bases at V and 1 base at J, with 6 bases in the middle. The germline CDR1 and CDR2 sequences are MNHEY and SVGAGI. The CDR3 sequence is CASSWSRTDTQYF. CDR3 nucleotide sequence: TGTGCCAGCAGTTGGTCCCGCACAGATACGCAGTATTTT.

This clonotype was seen more than once but under ten times. This rearrangement joins TRBV11-2 to TRBJ1-2; possibly TRBD1 for D (5 bases). Germline assignment: CDR1 SGHAT and CDR2 FQNNGV. Trimming removed 3 bases from V and 12 bases from J, with 17 bases in between. The CDR3 has 13 amino acids. CDR3 nucleotides: TGTGCCAGCAGCTTCCGGGCCGCCGGGGCCCACACCTTC. Encoded protein: CASSFRAAGAHTF.

V usage is TRBV7-2 and J usage is TRBJ1-1, with TRBD1 as a possible D gene (5 bases). With 4 bases removed from V and 11 bases from J, the gap between germline ends came to 17 bases. Germline-derived CDR1 and CDR2 are SGHTA and FQGNSA. CDR3 length: 13 amino acids. CDR3 in DNA: TGTGCCAGCAGCTCGACACATTTCAGGGAGGCTTTCTTT. Protein sequence: CASSSTHFREAFF.

The gene calls are TRBV20-1 and TRBJ2-7; 7 bases map to TRBD1. V gave up 6 bases and J gave up 7 bases; unmatched junction bases: 9. The germline CDR1 and CDR2 sequences are DFQATT and SNEGSKA (reference sequence). CDR3 length: 12 amino acids. CDR3 in amino acids: CSAGDSPREQYF. CDR3 bases: TGCAGTGCCGGGGACAGCCCTAGGGAGCAGTACTTC.

This clonotype has more than one count but fewer than ten. This chain's CDR3 is CSASKDEAFF. CDR3 nucleotides: TGCAGTGCTAGCAAGGATGAAGCTTTCTTT. The chain joins TRBV20-1 to TRBJ1-1; D is unresolved. This CDR3 is built from 10 residues. Germline CDR1 is DFQATT and CDR2 is SNEGSKA (reference sequence). Between the trimmed V and J ends, which lost 3 bases and 7 bases, there was a span of 6 bases.

This chain uses TRBV7-2 with TRBJ2-5; 15 nucleotides align to TRBD2. The junction had 15 bases not matched to a gene; V was cut back by 5 bases and J by 5 bases. The CDR3 loop spans 19 amino acids. Germline loops: CDR1 SGHTA, CDR2 FQGNSA. CDR3 in amino acids: CASSPGTSGGPSAVETQYF. For the CDR3, the DNA is TGTGCCAGCAGCCCCGGGACTAGCGGGGGGCCATCTGCTGTGGAGACCCAGTACTTC.

This clonotype was picked up a small number of times. The chain is built from TRBV20-1 and TRBJ2-5, with D possibly being TRBD2 (5 bases). Germline V gene sequence: CDR1 DFQATT, CDR2 SNEGSKA (reference sequence). This CDR3 region has 12 residues. V lost 2 bases and J lost 4, with 8 bases in between. The DNA of the CDR3 is TGCAGTGCTAGACTAGCTGGAGAGACCCAGTACTTC. As protein: CSARLAGETQYF.

The V call is TRBV18, the J call TRBJ2-5; weak D call: TRBD1 (8 bases). From germline, CDR1 is KGHSH and CDR2 LQKENI. Trimming removed 3 bases at V and 2 bases at J, with 16 bases between. This CDR3 has 16 residues. CDR3 DNA sequence: TGTGCCAGCTCACCGCGCGACAGGGGAGGGCAAGAGACCCAGTACTTC. Translated: CASSPRDRGGQETQYF.

This clonotype was seen more than once but under ten times. The rearrangement uses TRBV20-1 and TRBJ2-5, with D unresolved. CDR1 and CDR2 from the germline V gene are DFQATT and SNEGSKA (reference sequence). The CDR3 is 15 amino acids. V lost 1 base, J lost 1 base, and 13 bases lay in between. As DNA, the CDR3 is TGCAGTGCTAGAGCGGCCGTGGCTGTCCAAGAGACCCAGTACTTC. Encoded protein: CSARAAVAVQETQYF.

This clonotype was picked up a small number of times. The V and J genes are TRBV7-9 and TRBJ2-7; D is ambiguous. V was cut by 5 bases and J by 4 bases, with 21 bases left in between. The CDR3 contains 16 residues. CDR1 and CDR2 (germline): SEHNR, FQNEAQ (reference sequence). In DNA, the CDR3 is TGTGCCAGCAGCATAAGTAACCTTAGGGCCAATTACGAGCAGTACTTC. Protein product: CASSISNLRANYEQYF.

This clonotype was counted a few times. The V gene is TRBV6-6, the J gene TRBJ1-5; a possible D gene is TRBD1 (6 bases). With 2 bases removed from V and 0 bases from J, the gap between germline ends came to 14 bases. The length of the CDR3 is 17 residues. CDR1 and CDR2 from the germline V gene are MNHNY and SVGAGI (reference sequence). In DNA form, the CDR3 reads TGTGCCAGCAGTTACCCGGTGGACAGCTATAGCAATCAGCCCCAGCATTTT. Translating it yields CASSYPVDSYSNQPQHF.

This clonotype was detected a few times. The V call is TRBV5-1, the J call TRBJ1-2, with D uncertain. This CDR3 is built from 14 residues. Between the trimmed V and J ends, which lost 4 bases and 1 base, there was a span of 11 bases. Germline CDR1 SGHRS, CDR2 YFSETQ. In DNA form, the CDR3 reads TGCGCCAGCAGCATAGGACCGGTTAACTATGGCTACACCTTC. This translates into CASSIGPVNYGYTF.

In its sample, this clonotype was seen a few times. The rearrangement uses TRBV11-2 and TRBJ2-3; D unresolved. V gave up 5 bases and J gave up 0 bases, with 15 bases separating them. The CDR3 has 16 residues. Germline V CDR1 and CDR2: SGHAT, FQNNGV. The CDR3 DNA reads as TGTGCCAGCAGCCCCAGGTCCCTCCGAAGCACAGATACGCAGTATTTT. Its protein is CASSPRSLRSTDTQYF.

The V and J genes are TRBV6-5 and TRBJ2-3, with TRBD2 matching over 14 bases. With V trimmed by 5 bases and J by 4 bases, 5 bases remained unmatched. This CDR3 region has 16 residues. Germline V gives CDR1 MNHEY, CDR2 SVGAGI. CDR3 residues: CASSQTSGGAADTQYF. The DNA of the CDR3 is TGTGCCAGCAGTCAGACTAGCGGGGGGGCTGCAGATACGCAGTATTTT.

The sample holds a few counts of this clonotype. The chain joins TRBV7-2 to TRBJ2-3, with D maybe TRBD2 (6 bases). Germline CDR1 and CDR2: SGHTA and FQGNSA. Trimming took off 5 bases at V and 1 base at J, with 7 bases between the two ends. The CDR3 spans 13 residues. This CDR3 is CASSPSGTDTQYF. DNA of the CDR3: TGTGCCAGCAGCCCTAGCGGCACAGATACGCAGTATTTT.

The DNA of the CDR3 is TGCAGCGTTGGTGAGAGCGGGGGCTTAACCTACGAGCAGTTCTTC. Amino acids: CSVGESGGLTYEQFF. J is TRBJ2-1 and V is TRBV29-1, with 8 bases identical to TRBD2. Germline V gene sequence: CDR1 SQVTM, CDR2 ANQGSEA. The ends lost 4 bases at V and 10 bases at J; junction bases unmatched: 15. The CDR3 length is 15 residues.